The clone carrying this T cell receptor (beta chain) was observed once. This sample is part of a study of T cell changes during pregnancy in multiple sclerosis. The table came from immunoSEQ multiplex PCR; TCRdb's copy has only in-frame clones and leaves some out. Among tens of thousands of clones listed, 90% were seen once. This sequence originates from a female donor in good health, enrolled as a control in a pregnancy study. Specimen: peripheral blood, collected in the first trimester of pregnancy.

The CDR3 is CASSLDRAGGYTF. The CDR3 DNA is TGTGCCAGCAGTCTTGACAGGGCTGGCGGCTACACCTTC. The chain links TRBV16 to TRBJ1-2; 7 bases align to TRBD1. The V and J ends lost 6 bases and 8 bases, in that order; junction bases with no gene match: 9. The CDR3 consists of 13 residues. CDR1 and CDR2 from the germline V gene are KGHSY and FQNENV.